This TCR beta chain comes out of a study of blood T cell repertoires in COVID-19. Study summary: The United States, Italy and Spain supplied acute and convalescent COVID-19 samples. Sources were T cells, B-cell-depleted T cells, or PBMCs; the material itself was cDNA or gDNA.

The length of the CDR3 is 14 residues. Germline CDR1 is LNHDA and CDR2 is SQIVND (reference sequence). Between the trimmed V and J ends, which lost 8 bases and 1 base, there was a span of 14 bases. Authors' processing steps: The authors estimated nucleated cell counts from reference gene primer amplification. Data came from immunoSEQ multiplex PCR; TCRdb stores just in-frame clones and leaves some out. Clone size and the V and J calls come from that table; the DNA yielded D and trimming. The data contain about 81,000 clones, around nine tenths of them singletons. The sample was peripheral blood. The chain is built from TRBV19 and TRBJ1-1; D gene uncertain. The clonotype originates from a woman aged 80 or over with acute or convalescent COVID-19. The CDR3 loop reads CASAPNYRNTEAFF. The DNA of the CDR3 is TGTGCCAGTGCGCCCAACTACCGGAACACTGAAGCTTTCTTT.